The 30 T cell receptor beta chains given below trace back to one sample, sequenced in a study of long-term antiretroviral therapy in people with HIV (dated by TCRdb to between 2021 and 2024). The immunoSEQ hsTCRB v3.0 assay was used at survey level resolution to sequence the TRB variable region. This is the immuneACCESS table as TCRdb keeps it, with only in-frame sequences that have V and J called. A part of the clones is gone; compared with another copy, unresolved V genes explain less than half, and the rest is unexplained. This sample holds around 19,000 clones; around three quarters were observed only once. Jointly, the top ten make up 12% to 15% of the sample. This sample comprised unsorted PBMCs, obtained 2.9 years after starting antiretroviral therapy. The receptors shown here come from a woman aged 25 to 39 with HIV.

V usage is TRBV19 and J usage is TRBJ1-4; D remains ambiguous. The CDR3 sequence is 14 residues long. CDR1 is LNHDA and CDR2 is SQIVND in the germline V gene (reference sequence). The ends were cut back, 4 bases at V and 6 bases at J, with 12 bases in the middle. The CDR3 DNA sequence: TGTGCCAGTAGTACTGGTCCTTCTTATGAAAAACTGTTTTTT. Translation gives CASSTGPSYEKLFF.

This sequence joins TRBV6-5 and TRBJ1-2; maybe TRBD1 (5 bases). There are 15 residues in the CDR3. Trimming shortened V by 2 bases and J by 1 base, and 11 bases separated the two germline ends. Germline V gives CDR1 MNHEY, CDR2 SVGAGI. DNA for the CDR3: TGTGCCAGCAGTTACGGGGGGGAAGGTAACTATGGCTACACCTTC. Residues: CASSYGGEGNYGYTF.

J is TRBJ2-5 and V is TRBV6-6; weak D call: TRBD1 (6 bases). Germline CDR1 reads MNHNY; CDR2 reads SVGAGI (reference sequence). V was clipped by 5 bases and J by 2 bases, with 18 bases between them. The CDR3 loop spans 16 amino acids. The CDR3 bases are TGTGCCAGCAGTCGAAAAGTAAGGACAGCGCAAGAGACCCAGTACTTC. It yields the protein CASSRKVRTAQETQYF.

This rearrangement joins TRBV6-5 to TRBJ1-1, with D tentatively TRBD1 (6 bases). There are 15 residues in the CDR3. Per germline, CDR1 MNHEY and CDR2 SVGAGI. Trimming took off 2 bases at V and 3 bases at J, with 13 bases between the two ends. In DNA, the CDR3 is TGTGCCAGCAGTTACCGAGACAGGCTGGACACTGAAGCTTTCTTT. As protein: CASSYRDRLDTEAFF.

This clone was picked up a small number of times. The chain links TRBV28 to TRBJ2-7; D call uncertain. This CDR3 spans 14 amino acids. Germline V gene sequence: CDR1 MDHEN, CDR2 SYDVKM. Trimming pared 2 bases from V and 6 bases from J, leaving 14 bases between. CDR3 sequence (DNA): TGTGCCAGCAGTTTAGGCGTCAACCTCGGCGAGCAGTACTTC. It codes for CASSLGVNLGEQYF.

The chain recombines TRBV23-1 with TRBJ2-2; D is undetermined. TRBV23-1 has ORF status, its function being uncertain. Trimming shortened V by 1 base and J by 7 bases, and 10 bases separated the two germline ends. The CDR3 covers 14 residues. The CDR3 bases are TGCGCCAGCAGTCAATACCCAGGAGTCGGGGAGCTGTTTTTT. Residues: CASSQYPGVGELFF.

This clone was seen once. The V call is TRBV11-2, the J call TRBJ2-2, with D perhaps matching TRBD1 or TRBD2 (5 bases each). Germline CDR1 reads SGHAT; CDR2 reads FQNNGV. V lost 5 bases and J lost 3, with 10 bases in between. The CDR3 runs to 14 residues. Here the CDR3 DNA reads TGTGCCAGCAGCACGGGACCACACACCGGGGAGCTGTTTTTT. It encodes CASSTGPHTGELFF. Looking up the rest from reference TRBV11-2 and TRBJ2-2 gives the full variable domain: EAGVAQSPRYKIIEKRQSVAFWCNPISGHATLYWYQQILGQGPKLLIQFQNNGVVDDSQLPKDRFSAERLKGVDSTLKIQPAKLEDSAVYLCASSTGPHTGELFFGEGSRLTVL.

CDR3 sequence (DNA): TGTGCCAGCAGTGAATATCGGGCTTATGGCTACACCTTC. It is translated as CASSEYRAYGYTF. V is TRBV6-1 and J is TRBJ1-2; D gene unclear. The CDR3 covers 13 residues. Trimming removed 2 bases at V and 5 bases at J, with 9 bases between. Per germline, CDR1 MNHNS and CDR2 SASEGT.

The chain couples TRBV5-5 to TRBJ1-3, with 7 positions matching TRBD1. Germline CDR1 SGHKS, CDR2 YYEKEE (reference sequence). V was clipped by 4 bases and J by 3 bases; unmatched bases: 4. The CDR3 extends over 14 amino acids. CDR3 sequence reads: CASSLGQLGNTIYF. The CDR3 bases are TGTGCCAGCAGCCTGGGACAGCTTGGAAACACCATATATTTT.

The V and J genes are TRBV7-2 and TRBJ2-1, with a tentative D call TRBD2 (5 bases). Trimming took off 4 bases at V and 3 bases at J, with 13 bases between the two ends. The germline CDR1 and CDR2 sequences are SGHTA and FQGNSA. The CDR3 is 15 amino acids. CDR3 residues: CASSSGIAHYNEQFF. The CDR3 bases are TGTGCCAGCAGCTCGGGGATAGCGCACTACAATGAGCAGTTCTTC.

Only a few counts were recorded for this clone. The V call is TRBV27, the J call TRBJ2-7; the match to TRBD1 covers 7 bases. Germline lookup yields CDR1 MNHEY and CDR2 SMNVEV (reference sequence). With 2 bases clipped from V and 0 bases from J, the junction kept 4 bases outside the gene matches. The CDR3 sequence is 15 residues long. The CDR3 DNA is TGTGCCAGCAGTTTAACCCGGGACAGCTCCTACGAGCAGTACTTC. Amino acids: CASSLTRDSSYEQYF.

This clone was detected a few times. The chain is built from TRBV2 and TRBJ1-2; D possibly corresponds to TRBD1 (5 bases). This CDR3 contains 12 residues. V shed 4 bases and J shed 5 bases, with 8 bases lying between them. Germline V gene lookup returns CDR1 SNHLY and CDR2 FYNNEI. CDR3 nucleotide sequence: TGTGCCAGCAGTGGGGACGCATATGGCTACACCTTC. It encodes CASSGDAYGYTF.

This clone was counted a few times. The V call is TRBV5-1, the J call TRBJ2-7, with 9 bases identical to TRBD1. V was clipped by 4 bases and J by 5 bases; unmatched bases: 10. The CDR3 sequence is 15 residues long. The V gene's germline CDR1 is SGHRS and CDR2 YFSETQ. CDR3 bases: TGCGCCAGCAGCGGGGGAGGGACAGGGACCAACGAGCAGTACGTC. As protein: CASSGGGTGTNEQYV.

CDR3 sequence (DNA): TGCGCCAGCACCCCCGGGACTAGCGGGGGGGCGGCCGAGACCCAGTACTTC. Its protein is CASTPGTSGGAAETQYF. The J gene is TRBJ2-5, the V gene TRBV5-1; 16 nucleotides agree with TRBD2. Germline V lookup: CDR1 SGHRS, CDR2 YFSETQ. V shed 6 bases and J 5 bases; nucleotides not matched to a gene: 10. The CDR3 consists of 17 residues.

The chain's CDR3 is CASSLERPSTGELFF. The DNA of the CDR3 is TGTGCCAGCAGTTTGGAAAGGCCCTCAACCGGGGAGCTGTTTTTT. The chain has TRBV6-6 and TRBJ2-2; D remains unclear. This CDR3 comprises 15 residues. V was cut by 4 bases and J by 5 bases, with 14 bases left in between. Germline CDR1 and CDR2: MNHNY and SVGAGI (reference sequence).

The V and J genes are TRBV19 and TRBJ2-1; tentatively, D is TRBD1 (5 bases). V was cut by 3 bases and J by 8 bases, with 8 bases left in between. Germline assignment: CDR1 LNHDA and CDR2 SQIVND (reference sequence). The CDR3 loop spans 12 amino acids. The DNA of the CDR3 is TGTGCCAGTAGTATCAGGGCCCATGAGCAGTTCTTC. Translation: CASSIRAHEQFF. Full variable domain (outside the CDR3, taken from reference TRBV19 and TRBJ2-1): DGGITQSPKYLFRKEGQNVTLSCEQNLNHDAMYWYRQDPGQGLRLIYYSQIVNDFQKGDIAEGYSVSREKKESFPLTVTSAQKNPTAFYLCASSIRAHEQFFGPGTRLTVL.

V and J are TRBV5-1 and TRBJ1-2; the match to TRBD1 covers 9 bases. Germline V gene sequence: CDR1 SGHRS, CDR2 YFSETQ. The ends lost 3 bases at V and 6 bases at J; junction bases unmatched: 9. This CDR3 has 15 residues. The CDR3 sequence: CASSSSGDRVDGYTF. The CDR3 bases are TGCGCCAGCAGCTCCTCCGGGGACAGGGTGGATGGCTACACCTTC.

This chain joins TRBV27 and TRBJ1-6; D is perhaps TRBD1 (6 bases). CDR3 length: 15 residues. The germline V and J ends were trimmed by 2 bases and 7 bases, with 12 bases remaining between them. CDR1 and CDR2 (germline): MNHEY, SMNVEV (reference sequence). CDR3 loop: CASSLEGGANSPLHF. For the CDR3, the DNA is TGTGCCAGCAGTTTAGAAGGGGGGGCAAATTCACCCCTCCACTTT.

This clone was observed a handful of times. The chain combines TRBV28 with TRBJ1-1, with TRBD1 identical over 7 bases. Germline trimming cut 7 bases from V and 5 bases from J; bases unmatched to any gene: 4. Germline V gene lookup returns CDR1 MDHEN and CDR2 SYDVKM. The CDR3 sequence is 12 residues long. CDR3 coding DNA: TGTGCCAGCACCAACAGGGGTACTGAAGCTTTCTTT. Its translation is CASTNRGTEAFF.

This CDR3 reads CASRTGQPISSGANVLTF. CDR3 DNA sequence: TGTGCCAGTAGGACGGGACAGCCCATTAGCTCTGGGGCCAACGTCCTGACTTTC. The chain is built from TRBV19 and TRBJ2-6; 7 bases line up with TRBD1. This CDR3 has 18 residues. The V gene end was trimmed by 6 bases and the J gene end by 0 bases; junction bases not matched to a gene: 11. Germline V gene lookup returns CDR1 LNHDA and CDR2 SQIVND (reference sequence).

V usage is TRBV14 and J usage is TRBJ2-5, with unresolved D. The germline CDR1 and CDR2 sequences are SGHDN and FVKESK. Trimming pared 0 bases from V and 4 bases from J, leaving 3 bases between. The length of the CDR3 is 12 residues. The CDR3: CASSQEPETQYF. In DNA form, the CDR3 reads TGTGCCAGCAGCCAAGAACCAGAGACCCAGTACTTC.

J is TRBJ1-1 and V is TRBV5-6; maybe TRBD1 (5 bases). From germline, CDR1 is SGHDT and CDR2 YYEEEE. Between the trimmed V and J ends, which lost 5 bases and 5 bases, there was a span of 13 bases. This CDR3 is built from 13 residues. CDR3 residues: CASSFGAMTEAFF. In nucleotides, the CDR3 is TGTGCCAGCAGTTTTGGGGCAATGACTGAAGCTTTCTTT.

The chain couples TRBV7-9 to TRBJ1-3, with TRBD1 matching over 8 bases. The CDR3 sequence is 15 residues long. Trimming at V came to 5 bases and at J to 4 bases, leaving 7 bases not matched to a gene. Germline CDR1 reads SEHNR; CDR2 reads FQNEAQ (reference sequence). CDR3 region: CASSRTGTGGNTIYF. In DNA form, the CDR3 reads TGTGCCAGCAGCCGCACCGGGACAGGCGGAAACACCATATATTTT.

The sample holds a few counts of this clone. CDR3 sequence reads: CASSLNLLLIYGYTF. Here the CDR3 DNA reads TGTGCCAGCAGCTTGAACCTGTTACTTATCTATGGCTACACCTTC. The rearrangement uses TRBV5-8 and TRBJ1-2; the D is unclear. This CDR3 has 15 residues. Trimming pared 1 base from V and 4 bases from J, leaving 14 bases between. Germline assignment: CDR1 SGHTS and CDR2 YDEGEE.

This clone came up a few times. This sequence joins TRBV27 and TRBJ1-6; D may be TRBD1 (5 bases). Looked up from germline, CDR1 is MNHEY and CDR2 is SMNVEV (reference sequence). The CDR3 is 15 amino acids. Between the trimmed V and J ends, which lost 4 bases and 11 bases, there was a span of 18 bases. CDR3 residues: CASSSNGRGKAPLHF. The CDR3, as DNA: TGTGCCAGCAGTTCCAATGGGCGGGGCAAAGCACCCCTCCACTTT.

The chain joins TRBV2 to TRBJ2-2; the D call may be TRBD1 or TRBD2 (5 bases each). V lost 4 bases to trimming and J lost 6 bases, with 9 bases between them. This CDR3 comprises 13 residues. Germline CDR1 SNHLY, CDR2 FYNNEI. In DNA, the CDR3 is TGTGCCAGCAGTGTACGGGGACCCGGGGAGCTGTTTTTT. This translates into CASSVRGPGELFF.

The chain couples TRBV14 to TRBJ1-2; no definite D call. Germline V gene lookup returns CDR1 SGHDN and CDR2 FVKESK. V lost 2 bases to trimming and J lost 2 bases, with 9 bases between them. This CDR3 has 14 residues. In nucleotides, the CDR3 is TGTGCCAGCAGCCAAACTGGGCTGAACTATGGCTACACCTTC. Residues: CASSQTGLNYGYTF.

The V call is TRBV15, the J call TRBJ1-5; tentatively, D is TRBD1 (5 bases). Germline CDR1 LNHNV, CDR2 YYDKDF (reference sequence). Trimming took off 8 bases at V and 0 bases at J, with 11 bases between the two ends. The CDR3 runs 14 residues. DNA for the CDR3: TGTGCCACCGGTGGGGGTTATAGCAATCAGCCCCAGCATTTT. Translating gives CATGGGYSNQPQHF.

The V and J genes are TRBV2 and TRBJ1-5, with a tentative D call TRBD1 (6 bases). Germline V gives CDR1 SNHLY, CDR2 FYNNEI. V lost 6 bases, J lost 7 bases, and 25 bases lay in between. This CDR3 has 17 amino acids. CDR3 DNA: TGTGCCAGCAGCGGAAGCGGGACAAGGACCTTACACCAGCCCCAGCATTTT. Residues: CASSGSGTRTLHQPQHF.

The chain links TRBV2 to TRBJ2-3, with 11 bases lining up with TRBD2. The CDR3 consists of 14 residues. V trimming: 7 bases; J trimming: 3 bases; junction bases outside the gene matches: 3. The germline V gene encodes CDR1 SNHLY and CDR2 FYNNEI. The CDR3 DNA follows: TGTGCCAGCATACTAGCGGGGGAGACAGATACGCAGTATTTT. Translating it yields CASILAGETDTQYF.